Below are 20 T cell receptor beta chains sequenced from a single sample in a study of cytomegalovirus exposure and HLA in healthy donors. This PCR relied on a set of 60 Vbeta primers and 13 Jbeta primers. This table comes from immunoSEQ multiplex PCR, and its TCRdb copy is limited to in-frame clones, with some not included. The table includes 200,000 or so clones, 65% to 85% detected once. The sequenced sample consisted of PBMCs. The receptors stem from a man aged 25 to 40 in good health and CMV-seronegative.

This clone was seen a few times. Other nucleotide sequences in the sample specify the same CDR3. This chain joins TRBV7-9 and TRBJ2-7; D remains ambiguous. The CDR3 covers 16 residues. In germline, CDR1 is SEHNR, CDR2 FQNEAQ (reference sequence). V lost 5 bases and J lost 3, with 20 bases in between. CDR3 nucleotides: TGTGCCAGCAGCGACGACTTTGCTGGCAACTTCTACGAGCAGTACTTC. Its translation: CASSDDFAGNFYEQYF.

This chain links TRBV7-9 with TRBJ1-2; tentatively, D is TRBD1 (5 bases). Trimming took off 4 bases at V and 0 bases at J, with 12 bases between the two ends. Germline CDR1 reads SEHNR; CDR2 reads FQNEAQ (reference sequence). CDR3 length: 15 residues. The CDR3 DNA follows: TGTGCCAGCAGCTCCCCCGAGACAGCTAACTATGGCTACACCTTC. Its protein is CASSSPETANYGYTF.

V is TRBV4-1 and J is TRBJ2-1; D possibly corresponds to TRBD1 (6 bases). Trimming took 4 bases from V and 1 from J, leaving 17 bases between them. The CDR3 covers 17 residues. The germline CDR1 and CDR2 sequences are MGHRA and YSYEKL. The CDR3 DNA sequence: TGCGCCAGCAGCCCCTTCCATTGGGGGCTATCCTACAATGAGCAGTTCTTC. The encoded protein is CASSPFHWGLSYNEQFF.

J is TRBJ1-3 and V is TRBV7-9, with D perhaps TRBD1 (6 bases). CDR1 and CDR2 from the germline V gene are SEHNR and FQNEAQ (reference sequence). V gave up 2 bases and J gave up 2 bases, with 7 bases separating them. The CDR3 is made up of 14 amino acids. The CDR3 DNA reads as TGTGCCAGCAGCTTATCAGGGGCTGGAAACACCATATATTTT. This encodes CASSLSGAGNTIYF.

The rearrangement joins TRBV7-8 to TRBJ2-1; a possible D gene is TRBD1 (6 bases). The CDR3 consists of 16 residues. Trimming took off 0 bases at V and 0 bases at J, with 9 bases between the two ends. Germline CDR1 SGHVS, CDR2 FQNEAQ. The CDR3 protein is CASSLALRGSYNEQFF. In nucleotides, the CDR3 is TGTGCCAGCAGCTTAGCCCTCAGGGGCTCCTACAATGAGCAGTTCTTC.

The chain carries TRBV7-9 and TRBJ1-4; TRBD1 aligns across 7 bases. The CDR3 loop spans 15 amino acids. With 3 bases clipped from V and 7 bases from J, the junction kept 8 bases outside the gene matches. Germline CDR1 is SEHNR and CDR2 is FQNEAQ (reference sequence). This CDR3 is CASSFGDSRLEKLFF. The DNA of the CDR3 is TGTGCCAGCAGCTTCGGGGACAGCCGACTTGAAAAACTGTTTTTT.

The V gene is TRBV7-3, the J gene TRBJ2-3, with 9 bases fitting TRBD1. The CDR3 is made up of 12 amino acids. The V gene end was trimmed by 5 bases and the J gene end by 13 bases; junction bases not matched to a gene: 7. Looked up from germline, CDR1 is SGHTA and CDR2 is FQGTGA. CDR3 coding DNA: TGTGCCAGCAGCCATCAGGGACAGGGAAAGTATTTT. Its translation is CASSHQGQGKYF.

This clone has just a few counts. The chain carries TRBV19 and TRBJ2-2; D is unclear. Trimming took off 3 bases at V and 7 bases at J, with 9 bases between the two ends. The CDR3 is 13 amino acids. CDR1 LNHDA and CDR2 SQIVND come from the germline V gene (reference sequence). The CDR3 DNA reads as TGTGCCAGTAGTATGGTTCGCGGCGGGGAGCTGTTTTTT. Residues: CASSMVRGGELFF.

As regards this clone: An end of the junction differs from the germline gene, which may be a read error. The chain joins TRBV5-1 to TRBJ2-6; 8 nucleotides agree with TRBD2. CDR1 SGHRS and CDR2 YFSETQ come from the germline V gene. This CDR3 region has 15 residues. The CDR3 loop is CASRRGGSGASVLTF. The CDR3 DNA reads TGCGCCAGCAGACGGGGGGGGTCTGGGGCCAGCGTCCTGACTTTC.

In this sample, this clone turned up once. The CDR3 bases are TGTGCCAGCAGCAGGGACTGGGGACATGAGCAGTTCTTC. Amino acids: CASSRDWGHEQFF. This chain joins TRBV21-1 and TRBJ2-1; TRBD2, the table's D call, lacks a check against the DNA. TRBV21-1 is listed as a pseudogene. The CDR3 extends over 13 amino acids.

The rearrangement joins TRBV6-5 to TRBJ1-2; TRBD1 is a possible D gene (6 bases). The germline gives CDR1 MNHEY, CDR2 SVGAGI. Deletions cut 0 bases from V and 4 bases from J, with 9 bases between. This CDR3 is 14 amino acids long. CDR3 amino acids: CASSYSGAGYGYTF. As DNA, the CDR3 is TGTGCCAGCAGTTACTCGGGGGCCGGCTATGGCTACACCTTC.

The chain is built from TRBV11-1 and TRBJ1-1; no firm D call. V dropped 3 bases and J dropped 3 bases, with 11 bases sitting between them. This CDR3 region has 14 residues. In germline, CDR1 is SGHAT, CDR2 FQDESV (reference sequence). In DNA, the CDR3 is TGTGCCAGCAGCTTTGGGCACCAAGACACTGAAGCTTTCTTT. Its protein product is CASSFGHQDTEAFF. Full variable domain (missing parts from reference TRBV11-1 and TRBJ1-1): EAEVAQSPRYKITEKSQAVAFWCDPISGHATLYWYRQILGQGPELLVQFQDESVVDDSQLPKDRFSAERLKGVDSTLKIQPAELGDSAMYLCASSFGHQDTEAFFGQGTRLTVV.

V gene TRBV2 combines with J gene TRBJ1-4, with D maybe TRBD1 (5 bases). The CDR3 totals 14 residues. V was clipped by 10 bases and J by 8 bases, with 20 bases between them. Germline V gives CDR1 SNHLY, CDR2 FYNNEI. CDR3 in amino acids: CATQVQSAGEKLFF. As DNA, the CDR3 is TGTGCCACCCAGGTTCAATCGGCAGGGGAAAAACTGTTTTTT.

The CDR3 DNA sequence: TGCAGCGCCGTAGACAGGGCGAACACTGAAGCTTTCTTT. As protein: CSAVDRANTEAFF. The V call is TRBV29-1, the J call TRBJ1-1, with 7 positions matching TRBD1. V lost 7 bases and J lost 1; bases outside the gene matches: 6. Germline CDR1 reads SQVTM; CDR2 reads ANQGSEA. The CDR3 has 13 amino acids.

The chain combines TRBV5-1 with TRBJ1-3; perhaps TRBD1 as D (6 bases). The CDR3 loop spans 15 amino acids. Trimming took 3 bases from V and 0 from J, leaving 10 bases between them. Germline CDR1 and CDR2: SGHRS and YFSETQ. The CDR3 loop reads CASSSQGLSGNTIYF. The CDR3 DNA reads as TGCGCCAGCAGCTCACAGGGTCTCTCTGGAAACACCATATATTTT.

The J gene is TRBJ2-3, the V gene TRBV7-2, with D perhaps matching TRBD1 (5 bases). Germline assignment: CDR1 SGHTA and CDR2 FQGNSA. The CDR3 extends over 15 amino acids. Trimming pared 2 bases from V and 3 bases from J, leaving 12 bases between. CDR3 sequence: CASSLRQGRTDTQYF. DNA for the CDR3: TGTGCCAGCAGCTTACGGCAGGGTCGAACAGATACGCAGTATTTT. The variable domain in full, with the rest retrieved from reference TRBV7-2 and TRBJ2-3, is GAGVSQSPSNKVTEKGKDVELRCDPISGHTALYWYRQSLGQGLEFLIYFQGNSAPDKSGLPSDRFSAERTGGSVSTLTIQRTQQEDSAVYLCASSLRQGRTDTQYFGPGTRLTVL.

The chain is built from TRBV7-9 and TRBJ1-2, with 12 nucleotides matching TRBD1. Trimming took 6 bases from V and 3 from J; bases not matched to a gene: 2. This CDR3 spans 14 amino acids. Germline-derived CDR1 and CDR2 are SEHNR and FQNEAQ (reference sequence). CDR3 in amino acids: CASRGQGAYYGYTF. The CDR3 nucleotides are TGTGCCAGCAGGGGACAGGGGGCATACTATGGCTACACCTTC.

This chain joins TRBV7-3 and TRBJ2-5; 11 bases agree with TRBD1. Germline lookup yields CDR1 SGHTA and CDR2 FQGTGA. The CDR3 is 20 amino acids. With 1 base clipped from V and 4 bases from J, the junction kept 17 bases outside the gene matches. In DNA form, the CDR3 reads TGTGCCAGCAGCTTAAAATCCGGTGGACTTGGGACAGGGGGTGTAGAGACCCAGTACTTC. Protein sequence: CASSLKSGGLGTGGVETQYF.

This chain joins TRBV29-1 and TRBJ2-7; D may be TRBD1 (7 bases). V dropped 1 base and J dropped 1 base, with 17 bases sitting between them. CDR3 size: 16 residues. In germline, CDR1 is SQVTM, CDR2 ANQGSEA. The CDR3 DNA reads TGCAGCGTTGAAGCAGGGACTGGGGACAGTTCCTACGAGCAGTACTTC. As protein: CSVEAGTGDSSYEQYF.

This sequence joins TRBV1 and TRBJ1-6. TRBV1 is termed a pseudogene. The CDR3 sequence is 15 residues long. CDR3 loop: CTSSQEREHNSPLHF. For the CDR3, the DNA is TGCACCAGCAGCCAAGAACGGGAACATAATTCACCCCTCCACTTT.